This T cell receptor beta chain was found in a study of blood T cell repertoires in COVID-19. Across the whole study: COVID-19 samples from acute and convalescent phases originated in the United States, Italy and Spain.

Per the germline V gene, CDR1 is MNHEY and CDR2 is SVGAGI. V was cut by 5 bases and J by 5 bases, with 9 bases left in between. This CDR3 region has 12 residues. Study processing details: Estimation of nucleated cell counts was performed using reference gene primer amplification. Generated by immunoSEQ multiplex PCR, the TCRdb table keeps only in-frame clones and is missing some. The V and J calls and clone size are taken from that table; D and trimming were inferred from the DNA. The sample consists of roughly 290,000 clones, 90% of them appearing once. Membership in each cohort depended on participant-reported clinical history.

This TCR came from a woman aged 18-35 years with acute COVID-19. The sample consisted of PBMCs or T cells enriched from blood (not recorded which). This sequence joins TRBV6-5 and TRBJ1-2, with D maybe TRBD1 (5 bases). The CDR3 coding sequence is TGTGCCAGCAGTCGCAGACAGTATGGCTACACCTTC. It specifies CASSRRQYGYTF.